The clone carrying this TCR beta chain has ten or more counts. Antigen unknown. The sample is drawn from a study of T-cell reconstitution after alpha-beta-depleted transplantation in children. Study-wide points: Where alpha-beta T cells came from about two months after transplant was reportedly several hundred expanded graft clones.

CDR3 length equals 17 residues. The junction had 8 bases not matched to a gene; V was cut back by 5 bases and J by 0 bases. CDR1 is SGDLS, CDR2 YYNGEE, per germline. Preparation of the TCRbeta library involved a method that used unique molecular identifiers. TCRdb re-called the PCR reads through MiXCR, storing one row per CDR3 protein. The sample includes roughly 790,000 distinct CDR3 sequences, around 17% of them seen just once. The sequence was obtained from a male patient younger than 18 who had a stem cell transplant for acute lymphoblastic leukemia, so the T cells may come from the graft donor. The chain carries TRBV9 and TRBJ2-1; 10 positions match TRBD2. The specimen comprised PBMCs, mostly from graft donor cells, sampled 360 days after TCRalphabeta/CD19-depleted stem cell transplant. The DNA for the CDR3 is TGTGCCAGCAGTGATCCGGGACTAGCGAACTCCTACAATGAGCAGTTCTTC. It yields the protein CASSDPGLANSYNEQFF.